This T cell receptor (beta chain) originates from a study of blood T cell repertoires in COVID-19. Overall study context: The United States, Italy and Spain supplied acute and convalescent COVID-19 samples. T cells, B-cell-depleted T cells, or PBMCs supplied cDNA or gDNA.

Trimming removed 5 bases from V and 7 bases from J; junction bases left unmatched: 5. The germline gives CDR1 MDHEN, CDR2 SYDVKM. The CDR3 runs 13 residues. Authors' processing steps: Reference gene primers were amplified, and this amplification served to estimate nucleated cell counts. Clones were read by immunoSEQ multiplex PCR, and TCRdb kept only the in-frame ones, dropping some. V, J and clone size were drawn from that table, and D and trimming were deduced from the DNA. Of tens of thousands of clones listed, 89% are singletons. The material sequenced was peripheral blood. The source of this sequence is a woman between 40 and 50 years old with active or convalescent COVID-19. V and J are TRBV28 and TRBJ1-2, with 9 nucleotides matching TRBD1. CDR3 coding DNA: TGTGCCAGCAGTAAAGGACAGGGGTCTGGCTACACCTTC. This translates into CASSKGQGSGYTF.